This is a list of T cell receptor beta chains from one sample in a study of persistence of HIV-infected CD4 T cells. These receptors have no known antigen. Assay: immunoSEQ multiplex PCR; the TCRdb copy retains only in-frame clones and omits some. The repertoire holds approximately 40,000 clones, approximately 80% seen once, with more than 13% in the top ten. This specimen was CD4+ T cells sorted from PBMCs after roughly 17-hour stimulation, taken from a patient who received antiretroviral therapy. The source of these receptors is an adult man with HIV who was CMV-seropositive. Both conserved end residues are part of each CDR3. The D gene is left open where the match is weak. Some rows mark clone size as missing; the rest say once, few, many or name a class of expanded clone.

CDR3 DNA,CDR3 protein,J gene,D gene,V gene,clone size
TGTGCCAGCTCATCGGGACAGGCAAACTATGGCTACACCTTC,CASSSGQANYGYTF,TRBJ1-2,TRBD1,TRBV18,NA
TGCAGTGCTAGTCTAAACCATCTTAACTATGGCTACACCTTC,CSASLNHLNYGYTF,TRBJ1-2,NA,TRBV20-1,NA
TGTGCCAGCTCACCACCCGCGAACACTGAAGCTTTCTTT,CASSPPANTEAFF,TRBJ1-1,NA,TRBV18,few
TGTGCCAGCAGCCAAGAACCCCCTACGACTGAAGCTTTCTTT,CASSQEPPTTEAFF,TRBJ1-1,NA,TRBV3-1/TRBV3-2,once
TGCAGCGTGGGAGTAGGGGGCAATGAGCAGTTCTTC,CSVGVGGNEQFF,TRBJ2-1,NA,TRBV29-1,once
TGTGCCAGCAGGGAACAGGGTTTTTCTGGAAACACCATATATTTT,CASREQGFSGNTIYF,TRBJ1-3,NA,TRBV27,NA
TGTGCCTGGAGAGGGGGGGGCAGCCACGAGCAGTACTTC,CAWRGGGSHEQYF,TRBJ2-7,NA,TRBV30,NA
TGCGCCAGCAGCCCGGCCAGGGGGGACTATGGCTACACCTTC,CASSPARGDYGYTF,TRBJ1-2,TRBD1,TRBV5-1,once
TGTGCCATCAGAGATAAATATGGGGGACAACCCAGCACAGATACGCAGTATTTT,CAIRDKYGGQPSTDTQYF,TRBJ2-3,NA,TRBV10-3,NA
TGCGCCAGCAGCCCGGCGTCCCGGGGGGTGACTGAAGCTTTCTTT,CASSPASRGVTEAFF,TRBJ1-1,NA,TRBV5-1,NA
TGTGCCAGCAGTCGTCAGGTTACCGGGGAGCTGTTTTTT,CASSRQVTGELFF,TRBJ2-2,NA,TRBV7-9,NA
TGTGCCAGCAGTTACACAGGACAGAACTATGGCTACACCTTC,CASSYTGQNYGYTF,TRBJ1-2,NA,TRBV6-5,few
TGTGCCTGGAGTGTTGCGGGGGGACAGTACGAGCAGTACTTC,CAWSVAGGQYEQYF,TRBJ2-7,NA,TRBV30,NA
TGTGCCAGCAGTTTGTCCGGACAGGGGGTTGGCGGGGAGCTGTTTTTT,CASSLSGQGVGGELFF,TRBJ2-2,TRBD1,TRBV27,once
TGTGCCAGCAGCCCCGACAGGGCAAGAGGAAACACCATATATTTT,CASSPDRARGNTIYF,TRBJ1-3,TRBD1,TRBV7-6,NA
TGTGCCAGCAGCTTATTCGGCCAGGGGGCCGGCGGGGAGCTGTTTTTT,CASSLFGQGAGGELFF,TRBJ2-2,TRBD1,TRBV7-6,few
TGCAGCGTTGCCCAGGGGATCACTGAAGCTTTCTTT,CSVAQGITEAFF,TRBJ1-1,NA,TRBV29-1,NA
TGTGCCAGCAGCCAAGGGGACAGATGGCAGTTCTTC,CASSQGDRWQFF,TRBJ2-1,TRBD1,TRBV3-1/TRBV3-2,NA
TGTGCCTGGAGTGTCTGGGGTCCCGGGGAGCTGTTTTTT,CAWSVWGPGELFF,TRBJ2-2,NA,TRBV30,NA
TGTGCCACCAGCCCCGACAGGGGGATTAGTAACGAGCAGTACTTC,CATSPDRGISNEQYF,TRBJ2-7,TRBD1,TRBV15,NA
TGCGCCAGCAGCTTGGTCGGATCAGGGACAGGGGGGGAGACCCAGTACTTC,CASSLVGSGTGGETQYF,TRBJ2-5,TRBD1,TRBV5-1,once
TGTGCCAGCAGCTTATACTCCGCGAACACCGGGGAGCTGTTTTTT,CASSLYSANTGELFF,TRBJ2-2,NA,TRBV7-3,NA
TGTGCCAGCAGTTTATCGGGGGGGCGCGGGGCTTTCTTT,CASSLSGGRGAFF,TRBJ1-1,NA,TRBV27,NA
TGTGCCAGTAGTATCCGGGACAGGGGTAGAGATTGGACTAATGAAAAACTGTTTTTT,CASSIRDRGRDWTNEKLFF,TRBJ1-4,TRBD1,TRBV19,NA
TGTGCCAGCAGTTACGTCTCCACGAACACTGAAGCTTTCTTT,CASSYVSTNTEAFF,TRBJ1-1,NA,TRBV6-5,NA
TGTGCCAGTCAGGGGAGGATAAGGGGCACTGAAGCTTTCTTT,CASQGRIRGTEAFF,TRBJ1-1,NA,TRBV19,NA
TGTGCCACCAGTGACCCCGGGACTAGCGGGAGCACAGATACGCAGTATTTT,CATSDPGTSGSTDTQYF,TRBJ2-3,TRBD2,TRBV24-1,NA
TGTGCCAGCAGCGATTGGGACAGGGGCCTCTCCTACGAGCAGTACTTC,CASSDWDRGLSYEQYF,TRBJ2-7,TRBD1,TRBV6-2/TRBV6-3,NA
TGTGCCAGCAGCTGGGGACAGGGGTGGACCTACAATGAGCAGTTCTTC,CASSWGQGWTYNEQFF,TRBJ2-1,TRBD1,TRBV7-8,NA
TGCGCCAGCAGAGGACAGGGGGTCTCCTACGAGCAGTACTTC,CASRGQGVSYEQYF,TRBJ2-7,TRBD1,TRBV5-1,NA
TGTGCCAGCAGCTTGGTGGGAACTCAGCCCCAGCATTTT,CASSLVGTQPQHF,TRBJ1-5,NA,TRBV5-6,few
TGTGCCATCAGTGAGCCCCGGACAGGACGCGCAGATACGCAGTATTTT,CAISEPRTGRADTQYF,TRBJ2-3,TRBD1,TRBV10-3,few
TGCAGCCCTTATATGGTGGCTGGTCGAGGGTCCTACGAGCAGTACTTC,CSPYMVAGRGSYEQYF,TRBJ2-7,NA,TRBV29-1,NA
TGTGCCAGCAGCATAGGACAGCTCCCGGGCGAAAAACTGTTTTTT,CASSIGQLPGEKLFF,TRBJ1-4,NA,TRBV5-6,NA
TGTGCCTGGGGTAACAATGAGCAGTTCTTC,CAWGNNEQFF,TRBJ2-1,NA,TRBV30,NA
TGCGCCAGCAGAAGGACAGGCAACGAGCAGTACTTC,CASRRTGNEQYF,TRBJ2-7,TRBD1,TRBV5-1,NA
TGCGCCAGCAGCCAAGGGCTAAACAGGGGAGGCTACAATGAGCAGTTCTTC,CASSQGLNRGGYNEQFF,TRBJ2-1,NA,TRBV4-1,once
TGTGCCAGCAGGGAGTTTGGGACAGGATATTCTTACGAGCAGTACTTC,CASREFGTGYSYEQYF,TRBJ2-7,TRBD1,TRBV28,NA
TGTGCCAGTAGTATCTCCGGGCGTGTTCAGTTCTTC,CASSISGRVQFF,TRBJ2-1,NA,TRBV19,NA
TGCAGTGCTAGTCGGTCAGGGGGCGACTATGGCTACACCTTC,CSASRSGGDYGYTF,TRBJ1-2,TRBD1,TRBV20-1,NA
TGCGCCAGCAGCTCGGCGACACGGACAGATACGCAGTATTTT,CASSSATRTDTQYF,TRBJ2-3,NA,TRBV5-1,NA
TGCGCCAGCAGTGAGTCTCTCCTACAGGAGACCCAGTACTTC,CASSESLLQETQYF,TRBJ2-5,NA,TRBV10-1,NA
TGTGCCAGCACCCTTAACAGGGAGGATCAGCCCCAGCATTTT,CASTLNREDQPQHF,TRBJ1-5,NA,TRBV2,NA
TGTGCCATCAGTGAGAATCAGCAGGGAAGCTATGGCTACACCTTC,CAISENQQGSYGYTF,TRBJ1-2,NA,TRBV10-3,NA
TGTGCCAGCAGTCCGACAGAATACAATGAGCAGTTCTTC,CASSPTEYNEQFF,TRBJ2-1,NA,TRBV12-3/TRBV12-4,few
TGTGCCATCAGTGAGGGAGGACTCCTCTCCTACGAGCAGTACTTC,CAISEGGLLSYEQYF,TRBJ2-7,NA,TRBV10-3,NA
TGTGCCAGCAGCTTACAGGGAGGCTCGGCCTACGAGCAGTACTTC,CASSLQGGSAYEQYF,TRBJ2-7,NA,TRBV7-3,NA
TGTGCCAGCAGTATCCCAGGGGGCCGCTACGAGCAGTACTTC,CASSIPGGRYEQYF,TRBJ2-7,TRBD1,TRBV27,once
TGTGCCACACAGGGGGGGGGCACAGATACGCAGTATTTT,CATQGGGTDTQYF,TRBJ2-3,NA,TRBV6-5,NA
TGTGCCAGCAGCCAAGATCGTATAAGGTCACCCCTCCACTTT,CASSQDRIRSPLHF,TRBJ1-6,NA,TRBV3-1/TRBV3-2,once